Sequencing of this T cell receptor beta chain was carried out in a study of cytomegalovirus exposure and HLA in healthy donors. This CDR3 spans 16 amino acids. The V end lost 0 bases, the J end lost 0 bases, and 9 bases lay between the germline ends. Looked up from germline, CDR1 is LGHNA and CDR2 is YSLEER. The PCR contained 60 Vbeta and 13 Jbeta primers. Sequencing used immunoSEQ multiplex PCR; TCRdb keeps in-frame clones, though not all of them. The sample holds about 120,000 clones; over 60% are singletons and the top ten take approximately 8.2%. V gene TRBV4-3 combines with J gene TRBJ2-1; D is undetermined. Material: PBMCs. This sequence originates from a woman between 40 and 50 years old in good health and CMV-seropositive. The CDR3 DNA follows: TGCGCCAGCAGCCAAGATTCAGGCAGCTCCTACAATGAGCAGTTCTTC. It specifies CASSQDSGSSYNEQFF.